The 15 T cell receptor beta chains reported below all come from one sample, sequenced in a study of blood T cell repertoires in COVID-19. Clones were read by immunoSEQ multiplex PCR, and TCRdb kept only the in-frame ones, dropping some. The table shows a few hundred thousand clones, with over 80% occurring only once. The source material was peripheral blood. The receptors come from a man aged 25 to 40 who had recovered from COVID-19.

The rearrangement links TRBV6-5 to TRBJ2-6; D is unclear. From germline, CDR1 is MNHEY and CDR2 SVGAGI. V was shortened by 7 bases and J by 1 base, with 8 bases between the two germline ends. This CDR3 contains 14 residues. The CDR3 region has the DNA TGTGCCAGCAAAGTTGAGTCTGGGGCCAACGTCCTGACTTTC. Protein: CASKVESGANVLTF.

This clone was picked up one time. In DNA form, the CDR3 reads TGTGCCAGCCGTAAGTTCTCACAGAACACTGAAGCTTTCTTT. Protein product: CASRKFSQNTEAFF. The chain combines TRBV6-5 with TRBJ1-1, with D hard to call. Germline CDR1 MNHEY, CDR2 SVGAGI. This CDR3 comprises 14 residues. The V end was cut by 8 bases, the J end by 1 base, with 14 bases between.

This rearrangement joins TRBV28 to TRBJ1-5, with D perhaps matching TRBD1 (6 bases). The germline gives CDR1 MDHEN, CDR2 SYDVKM. CDR3 size: 16 residues. Between the trimmed V and J ends, which lost 6 bases and 6 bases, there was a span of 21 bases. The CDR3 region is CASRGRGRGNSQPQHF. In nucleotides, the CDR3 is TGTGCCAGCAGGGGAAGGGGGAGGGGGAACAGTCAGCCCCAGCATTTT.

This chain uses TRBV7-9 with TRBJ2-7; 10 nucleotides match TRBD2. Germline lookup yields CDR1 SEHNR and CDR2 FQNEAQ (reference sequence). This CDR3 has 15 residues. Losses at the gene ends were 1 base for V and 1 base for J; bases not matched to a gene: 1. CDR3 nucleotides: TGTGCCAGCAGCTTAGGGACTAGCGGATCCTACGAGCAGTACGTC. Its protein is CASSLGTSGSYEQYV.

J is TRBJ1-6 and V is TRBV19; no clear D gene. In germline, CDR1 is LNHDA, CDR2 SQIVND (reference sequence). V lost 6 bases and J 5 bases, leaving 17 bases between the germline ends. The CDR3 is 16 amino acids. The DNA for the CDR3 is TGTGCCAGTAGCTTTTTCATGGGTCGGGATAATTCACCCCTCCACTTT. Protein product: CASSFFMGRDNSPLHF.

This chain links TRBV5-6 with TRBJ2-7; unclear D gene. Per germline, CDR1 SGHDT and CDR2 YYEEEE. CDR3 length: 13 amino acids. V lost 0 bases to trimming and J lost 3 bases, with 7 bases between them. CDR3 sequence reads: CASSLVTDYEQYF. The CDR3, as DNA: TGTGCCAGCAGCTTGGTAACTGACTACGAGCAGTACTTC.

The chain is built from TRBV5-5 and TRBJ1-2; D is unresolved. Deletions cut 4 bases from V and 7 bases from J, with 11 bases between. CDR1 is SGHKS and CDR2 is YYEKEE in the germline V gene (reference sequence). This CDR3 spans 12 amino acids. CDR3 protein: CASSEGPGGYTF. The CDR3, as DNA: TGTGCCAGCAGCGAGGGCCCGGGTGGCTACACCTTC.

V is TRBV6-2 or TRBV6-3 and J is TRBJ2-2, with 8 nucleotides matching TRBD2. This CDR3 contains 15 residues. V was pared by 2 bases and J by 1 base, with 0 bases of the junction left unmatched. Germline CDR1 MNHEY, CDR2 SVGEGT. Here the CDR3 DNA reads TGTGCCAGCAGTTACCGGGGGGGGAACACCGGGGAGCTGTTTTTT. Residues: CASSYRGGNTGELFF.

The rearrangement joins TRBV2 to TRBJ2-5, with 10 positions matching TRBD2. CDR3 length: 15 residues. Germline CDR1 SNHLY, CDR2 FYNNEI. V shed 8 bases and J 4 bases; nucleotides not matched to a gene: 10. The CDR3 region is CASDSGGGSGETQYF. The CDR3 DNA sequence: TGTGCCAGCGACAGCGGGGGGGGGAGCGGAGAGACCCAGTACTTC. The full variable domain, with the rest looked up from reference TRBV2 and TRBJ2-5, is EPEVTQTPSHQVTQMGQEVILRCVPISNHLYFYWYRQILGQKVEFLVSFYNNEISEKSEIFDDQFSVERPDGSNFTLKIRSTKLEDSAMYFCASDSGGGSGETQYFGPGTRLLVL.

The gene calls are TRBV21-1 and TRBJ2-7; the table names TRBD1, a call not compared with the DNA. TRBV21-1 is shown as a pseudogene. The CDR3 is 14 residues long. In nucleotides, the CDR3 is TGTGCCAGCAACGACGACAGGAGCCGCTACGAGCAGTACGTC. Amino acid sequence: CASNDDRSRYEQYV.

The genes are TRBV28 and TRBJ1-5; D gene uncertain. The CDR3 is 13 residues long. The V gene lost 3 bases and the J gene lost 2 bases, with 5 bases spanning the gap. Germline V lookup: CDR1 MDHEN, CDR2 SYDVKM. The CDR3 loop reads CASSFTGNQPQHF. Written as DNA, the CDR3 is TGTGCCAGCAGTTTTACGGGCAATCAGCCCCAGCATTTT.

The V call is TRBV6-2 or TRBV6-3, the J call TRBJ2-7; D may be TRBD2 (5 bases). The CDR3 has 15 amino acids. Between the trimmed V and J ends, which lost 0 bases and 2 bases, there was a span of 11 bases. Germline lookup yields CDR1 MNHEY and CDR2 SVGEGT. This CDR3 is CASSYSSGSTYEQYF. In DNA, the CDR3 is TGTGCCAGCAGTTACTCCAGCGGTTCTACCTACGAGCAGTACTTC.

J is TRBJ2-3 and V is TRBV6-1; D is possibly TRBD1 (6 bases). The V end was cut by 3 bases, the J end by 5 bases, with 18 bases between. CDR1 and CDR2 (germline): MNHNS, SASEGT. The CDR3 is made up of 16 amino acids. CDR3 region: CASSEIVGDKGDTQYF. Here the CDR3 DNA reads TGTGCCAGCAGTGAGATTGTGGGGGACAAAGGAGATACGCAGTATTTT.

V gene TRBV2 combines with J gene TRBJ2-1; 10 bases fit TRBD2. The V segment lost 0 bases and the J segment 6 bases; nucleotides outside the gene matches: 5. CDR1 SNHLY and CDR2 FYNNEI come from the germline V gene. The CDR3 covers 16 residues. The CDR3 here is CASSEARLAGGNEQFF. DNA for the CDR3: TGTGCCAGCAGTGAAGCGCGGTTAGCGGGGGGCAATGAGCAGTTCTTC.

V gene TRBV15 combines with J gene TRBJ2-5; TRBD2 is a possible D gene (6 bases). Trimming stripped 0 bases from V and 4 bases from J, with 15 bases between. The CDR3 has 16 amino acids. The germline gives CDR1 LNHNV, CDR2 YYDKDF (reference sequence). CDR3 bases: TGTGCCACCAGCAGAGATCTTGGTTGGGGAGGAGAGACCCAGTACTTC. It translates to CATSRDLGWGGETQYF.